This TCR beta chain was sequenced during a study of vaccination and CD4 T cells after COVID-19. Turning to the study itself: Four females and six males made up the convalescents, with two Hispanic.

Treatment in this sample: roughly ten-day PBMC culture with coronavirus spike peptide pools or control peptides (ViraFEST assay). Sequencing of the DNA from cultured CD4+ T cells was carried out with the Oncomine TCR Beta short-read assay. Genomic DNA was isolated from CD4+ T cells that had been cultured. TCRdb reprocessed the PCR reads via MiXCR and lists one record per CDR3 protein. The table has approximately 13,000 distinct CDR3 sequences, roughly 79% seen once. This clonotype was seen a single time. As yet, its antigen is unknown. Germline V CDR1 and CDR2: MNHEY, SVGAGI. There are 15 residues in the CDR3. The ends lost 2 bases at V and 12 bases at J; junction bases unmatched: 15.

This sequence originates from a human donor who had recovered from COVID-19. The J gene is TRBJ1-1, the V gene TRBV6-5; 7 bases agree with TRBD1. Sequenced material: CD4+ T cells from blood, cultured in vitro. The CDR3: CASSYQSGGVGKPFF. The CDR3 DNA follows: TGTGCCAGCAGTTACCAATCAGGGGGTGTGGGGAAGCCTTTCTTT.